This T cell receptor beta chain was captured in a study of T cell responses to AZD1222 COVID-19 vaccine. Trimming removed 2 bases from V and 5 bases from J; junction bases left unmatched: 6. The CDR3 loop spans 14 amino acids. Germline V gene data show CDR1 as SGHAT and CDR2 as FQNNGV. Here immunoSEQ multiplex PCR was the method, and the copy in TCRdb shows in-frame clones only, minus some. Altogether about 170,000 clones are present, around 91% being singletons, with the ten largest covering roughly 6.9%. Comment on this clone: Its antigen is not known.

Regarding the study as a whole: At baseline, just five to seven AZD1222 recipients tested seropositive. Targets within unmutated variant regions were reportedly found for nearly half of spike-specific TCRs.

The chain joins TRBV11-2 to TRBJ2-7; the match to TRBD2 covers 7 bases. This receptor was identified in an adult in good health. Sequenced material: peripheral blood, taken on day 0 of AZD1222 vaccination. The CDR3 here is CASSLSSGGHEQYF. CDR3 sequence (DNA): TGTGCCAGCAGCTTATCGTCGGGGGGTCACGAGCAGTACTTC.